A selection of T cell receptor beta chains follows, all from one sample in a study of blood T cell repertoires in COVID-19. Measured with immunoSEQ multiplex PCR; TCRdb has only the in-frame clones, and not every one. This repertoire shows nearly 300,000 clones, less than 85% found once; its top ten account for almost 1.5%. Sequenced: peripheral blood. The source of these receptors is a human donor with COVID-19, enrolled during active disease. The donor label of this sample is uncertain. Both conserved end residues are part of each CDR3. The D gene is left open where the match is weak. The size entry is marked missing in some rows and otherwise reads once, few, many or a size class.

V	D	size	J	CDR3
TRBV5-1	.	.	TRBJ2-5	CASSESTVLQETQYF
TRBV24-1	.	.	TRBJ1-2	CATSDGDRYGYTF
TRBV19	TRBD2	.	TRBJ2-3	CASSIRSSGGSTDTQYF
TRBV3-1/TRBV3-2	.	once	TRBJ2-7	CASSQRTVSYEQYF
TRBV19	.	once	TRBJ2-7	CASSSQVSYEQYF
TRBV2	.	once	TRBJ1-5	CASSGGYSNQPQHF
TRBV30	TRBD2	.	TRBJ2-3	CAFRTSGIRDTQYF
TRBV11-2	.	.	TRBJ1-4	CASSQQILQGPANEKLFF
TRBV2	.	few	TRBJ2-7	CASLRAEETYEQYF
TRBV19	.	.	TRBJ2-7	CASSIAVERTYEQYF
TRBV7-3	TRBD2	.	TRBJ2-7	CASSLREGLLYEQYF
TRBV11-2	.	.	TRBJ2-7	CASSLGNQVFTPYEQYF
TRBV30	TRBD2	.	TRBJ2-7	CAWRGLAGGGGEQYF
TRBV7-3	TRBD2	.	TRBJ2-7	CASGESGGSSYEQYF
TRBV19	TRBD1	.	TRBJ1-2	CASSTGQGHGYTF
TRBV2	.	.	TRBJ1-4	CASSSLQGTNEKLFF
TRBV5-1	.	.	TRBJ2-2	CASSLAPGAGGELFF
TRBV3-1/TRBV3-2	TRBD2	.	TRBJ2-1	CASSQEGVAGANEQFF
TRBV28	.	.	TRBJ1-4	CASSLRSGGAPNEKLFF
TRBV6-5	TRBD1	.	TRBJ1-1	CASSYARQGVTEAFF
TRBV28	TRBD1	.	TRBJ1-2	CASSLTGVYGYTF
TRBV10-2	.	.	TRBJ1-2	CASSSREGYGYTF